This T cell receptor beta chain came from a study of cytomegalovirus exposure and HLA in healthy donors. Study-level information: From donors who were HLA-typed, an early data release held 80 million to 85 million unique TCRs.

With regard to this clone: Antigen unknown.

General observations from the study: High sensitivity and specificity were reportedly achieved when the classifier diagnosed cytomegalovirus status. A missense variant in DCLRE1C was later tied to TCR beta V- and J-gene trimming.

With 60 Vbeta and 13 Jbeta primers, the PCR was carried out. Some clones are missing from TCRdb's copy, which holds only in-frame ones; the method was immunoSEQ multiplex PCR. This table holds 150,000 to 200,000 clones, around 84% found once. The donors (healthy individuals) were bone marrow donors. The CDR3 has 13 residues. Between the trimmed V and J ends, which lost 3 bases and 4 bases, there was a span of 8 bases. Germline loops: CDR1 LGHNA, CDR2 YSLEER. This clonotype originated in a man aged 25 to 40 in good health and CMV-seropositive. The chain has TRBV4-3 and TRBJ2-3; the D gene is possibly TRBD2 (5 bases). The sequencing input was PBMCs. The CDR3 reads CASSQNSADTQYF. The CDR3 nucleotides are TGCGCCAGCAGCCAGAATAGCGCAGATACGCAGTATTTT.